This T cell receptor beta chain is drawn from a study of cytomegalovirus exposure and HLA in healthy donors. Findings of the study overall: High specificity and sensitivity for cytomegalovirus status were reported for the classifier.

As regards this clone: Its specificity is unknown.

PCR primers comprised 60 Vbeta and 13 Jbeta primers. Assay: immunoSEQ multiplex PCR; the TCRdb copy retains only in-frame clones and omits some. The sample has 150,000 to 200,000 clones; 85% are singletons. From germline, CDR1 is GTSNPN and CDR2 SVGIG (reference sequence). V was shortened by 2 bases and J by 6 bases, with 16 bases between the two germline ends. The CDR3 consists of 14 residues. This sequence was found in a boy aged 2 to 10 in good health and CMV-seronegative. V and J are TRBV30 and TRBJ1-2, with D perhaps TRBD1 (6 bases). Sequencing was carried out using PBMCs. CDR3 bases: TGTGCCTGGAGTAAGGGGGTGGGCGGGCATGGCTACACCTTC. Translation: CAWSKGVGGHGYTF.